The 6 T cell receptor beta chains below come from one sample, sequenced in a study of T cells in Graves' hyperthyroidism and ophthalmopathy. Using RNA transcripts as the source, TCR beta CDR3 regions were amplified. Using the HTBI primer set, a first-round RT-PCR was run on the TCR CDR3. TCRdb re-called the multiplex PCR reads with MiXCR, one entry per CDR3 protein. Altogether roughly 600,000 distinct CDR3 sequences are present, about 14% being singletons, with the ten largest covering around 12%. Sample: blood. The receptors here all came from a woman aged 45 to 65 with Graves' ophthalmopathy.

This clonotype was recorded at least ten times. The chain combines TRBV20-1 with TRBJ1-5; 9 nucleotides match TRBD1. The CDR3 runs to 17 residues. Germline V gene sequence: CDR1 DFQATT, CDR2 SNEGSKA (reference sequence). Trimming removed 6 bases from V and 1 base from J; junction bases left unmatched: 13. CDR3 region: CSAHRTGDKWSNQPQHF. The CDR3 DNA reads TGCAGTGCCCACCGGACAGGGGATAAGTGGAGCAATCAGCCCCAGCATTTT.

This clonotype has at least ten counts. The rearrangement joins TRBV7-2 to TRBJ2-1; 8 bases are a match to TRBD2. CDR1 is SGHTA, CDR2 FQGNSA, per germline. The V and J ends lost 4 bases and 4 bases, in that order; junction bases with no gene match: 9. The CDR3 spans 16 residues. For the CDR3, the DNA is TGTGCCAGCAGCTCACAAGCGGGGGCAGCTTACAATGAGCAGTTCTTC. This encodes CASSSQAGAAYNEQFF.

This clonotype was seen many times. The rearrangement uses TRBV5-1 and TRBJ2-1, with 9 positions matching TRBD2. Looked up from germline, CDR1 is SGHRS and CDR2 is YFSETQ. The CDR3 is made up of 17 amino acids. V dropped 4 bases and J dropped 8; count of bases not matched to a gene: 16. The CDR3 bases are TGCGCCAGCAGCAAAGGGGTGTTGGGACTAGCAAGCGATGAGCAGTTCTTC. It yields the protein CASSKGVLGLASDEQFF.

This clonotype was seen more than once but under ten times. V gene TRBV7-3 combines with J gene TRBJ2-5; 10 nucleotides agree with TRBD2. With 1 base clipped from V and 9 bases from J, the junction kept 11 bases outside the gene matches. Looked up from germline, CDR1 is SGHTA and CDR2 is FQGTGA. The CDR3 is 16 amino acids. CDR3 DNA sequence: TGTGCCAGCAGCTTAAAAAAGCGGGGGGGGATGATCGCCCAGTACTTC. It codes for CASSLKKRGGMIAQYF. The whole variable domain, remainder taken from reference TRBV7-3 and TRBJ2-5, is GAGVSQTPSNKVTEKGKYVELRCDPISGHTALYWYRQSLGQGPEFLIYFQGTGAADDSGLPNDRFFAVRPEGSVSTLKIQRTERGDSAVYLCASSLKKRGGMIAQYFGPGTRLLVL.

This clonotype showed up many times. CDR3 DNA: TGTGCCAGCAGTTTACCCGGGAGTACCTTCTCCTACGAGCAGTACTTC. It specifies CASSLPGSTFSYEQYF. This chain joins TRBV28 and TRBJ2-7; weak D call: TRBD2 (6 bases). This CDR3 has 16 residues. Trimming took 2 bases from V and 0 from J, leaving 14 bases between them. Germline V lookup: CDR1 MDHEN, CDR2 SYDVKM.

There are many counts of this clonotype. The genes are TRBV28 and TRBJ1-1; a weak D match, TRBD1 (6 bases). Germline V gene data show CDR1 as MDHEN and CDR2 as SYDVKM. Trimming shortened V by 4 bases and J by 6 bases, and 12 bases separated the two germline ends. The CDR3 loop spans 13 amino acids. Here the CDR3 reads CASSWTRTAEAFF. Here the CDR3 DNA reads TGTGCCAGCAGTTGGACCAGGACAGCTGAAGCTTTCTTT.